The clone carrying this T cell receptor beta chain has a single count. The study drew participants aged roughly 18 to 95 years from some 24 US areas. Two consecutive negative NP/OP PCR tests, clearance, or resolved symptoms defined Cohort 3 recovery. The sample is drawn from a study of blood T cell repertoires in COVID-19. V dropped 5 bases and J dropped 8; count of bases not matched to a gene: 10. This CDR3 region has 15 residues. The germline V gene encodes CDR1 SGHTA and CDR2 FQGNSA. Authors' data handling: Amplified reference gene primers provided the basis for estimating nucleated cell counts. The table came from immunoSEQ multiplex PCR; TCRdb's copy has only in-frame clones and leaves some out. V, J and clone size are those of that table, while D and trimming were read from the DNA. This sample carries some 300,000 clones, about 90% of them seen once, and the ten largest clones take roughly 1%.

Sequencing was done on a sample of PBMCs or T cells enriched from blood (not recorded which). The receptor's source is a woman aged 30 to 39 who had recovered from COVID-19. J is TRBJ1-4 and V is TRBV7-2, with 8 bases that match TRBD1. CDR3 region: CASSTVTGVGEKLFF. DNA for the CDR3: TGTGCCAGCAGCACCGTGACAGGGGTAGGGGAAAAACTGTTTTTT.